Only a few counts were recorded for the clone carrying this T cell receptor (beta chain). Antigen unknown. The data stem from a study of blood T cells in healthy people across ages. Study in general: Per two T cells, template switching captured roughly one barcoded beta molecule.

The CDR3 spans 14 residues. Trimming took 7 bases from V and 5 from J, leaving 18 bases between them. CDR1 MDHEN and CDR2 SYDVKM come from the germline V gene. Points from the study as a whole: With donor CMV status unknown, expanded clonotype changes were possibly confounded.

A second PCR, run for roughly 7 to 12 cycles, used a sample-barcoded 5' primer plus a J-beta primer mix. TCRdb processed the 5' RACE reads anew with MiXCR; each CDR3 protein has one entry. The repertoire holds approximately 1,100,000 distinct CDR3 sequences, under 55% seen once, with approximately 17% in the top ten. The rearrangement links TRBV28 to TRBJ2-7, with D maybe TRBD1 (6 bases). The source of this sequence is a woman aged 55-70 years in good health. The sequencing input was blood. This CDR3 is CASKQGQAEDEQYF. Written as DNA, the CDR3 is TGTGCCAGCAAACAGGGACAAGCCGAGGACGAGCAGTACTTC.